This T cell receptor (beta chain) was observed in a study of blood T cell repertoires in COVID-19. Some clones are missing from TCRdb's copy, which holds only in-frame ones; the method was immunoSEQ multiplex PCR. Altogether approximately 120,000 clones are present, roughly 88% being singletons, with the ten largest covering roughly 5.4%. This TCR was sampled from a human donor in a cohort sampled during active COVID-19. What was sequenced was peripheral blood.

CDR3: CATTRQRRSTIGEKLFF. The CDR3 nucleotides are TGTGCCACGACCCGGCAACGACGGTCTACTATCGGGGAAAAACTGTTTTTT. The chain couples TRBV19 to TRBJ1-4; D remains unclear. Between the trimmed V and J ends, which lost 10 bases and 8 bases, there was a span of 29 bases. The germline V gene has CDR1 LNHDA and CDR2 SQIVND (reference sequence). The CDR3 totals 17 residues.